In its sample, the clone carrying this T cell receptor (beta chain) ranks as medium-sized. Its antigen is undetermined. This sample is part of a study of spatial heterogeneity in lung cancer. Study-wide findings and caveats: One measure, the expanded intratumoral alpha and beta TCR count, tracked tumor mutation counts.

TCRdb reprocessed the 5' RACE reads via MiXCR and lists one record per CDR3 protein. The table shows approximately 25,000 distinct CDR3 sequences, with around 9.2% occurring only once. This CDR3 spans 15 amino acids. Trimming removed 2 bases at V and 3 bases at J, with 14 bases between. The time point was: sample taken at primary tumor resection. The study sequenced unsorted whole RNA from tumor, nontumor lung or frozen PBMC. The chain joins TRBV12-3 or TRBV12-4 to TRBJ2-7; a weak D match, TRBD2 (5 bases). Here the sequenced sample was lung tumor tissue, taken at surgery. The clonotype was recovered from a male donor with early-stage non-small cell lung cancer. The CDR3 sequence is CASSLSTRPYYEQYF. The CDR3 nucleotides are TGTGCCAGCAGTTTATCCACTAGGCCTTACTACGAGCAGTACTTC.